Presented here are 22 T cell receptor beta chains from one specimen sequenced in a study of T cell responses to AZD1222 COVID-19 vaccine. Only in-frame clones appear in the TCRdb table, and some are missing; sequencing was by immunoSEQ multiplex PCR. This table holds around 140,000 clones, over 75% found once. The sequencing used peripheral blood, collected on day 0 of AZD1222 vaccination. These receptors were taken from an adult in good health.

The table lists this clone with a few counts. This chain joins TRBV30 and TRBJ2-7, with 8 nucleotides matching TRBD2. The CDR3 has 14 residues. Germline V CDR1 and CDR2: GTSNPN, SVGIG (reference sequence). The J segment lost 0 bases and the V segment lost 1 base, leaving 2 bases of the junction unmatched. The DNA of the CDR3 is TGTGCCTGGAGTGGCGGGGGGCCCTCCTACGAGCAGTACTTC. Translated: CAWSGGGPSYEQYF.

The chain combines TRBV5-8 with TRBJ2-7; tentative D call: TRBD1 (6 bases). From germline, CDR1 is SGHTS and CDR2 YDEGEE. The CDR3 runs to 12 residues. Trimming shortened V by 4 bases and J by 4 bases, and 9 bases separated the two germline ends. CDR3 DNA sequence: TGTGCCAGCAGCCCAGGGGTTTACGAGCAGTACTTC. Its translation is CASSPGVYEQYF.

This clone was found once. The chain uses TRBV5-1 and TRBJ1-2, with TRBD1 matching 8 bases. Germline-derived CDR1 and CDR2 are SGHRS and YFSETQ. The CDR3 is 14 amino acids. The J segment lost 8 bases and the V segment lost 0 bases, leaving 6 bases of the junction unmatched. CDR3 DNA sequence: TGCGCCAGCAGCTTGGAGGGCAGGGGGCAAGGCTACACCTTC. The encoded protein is CASSLEGRGQGYTF.

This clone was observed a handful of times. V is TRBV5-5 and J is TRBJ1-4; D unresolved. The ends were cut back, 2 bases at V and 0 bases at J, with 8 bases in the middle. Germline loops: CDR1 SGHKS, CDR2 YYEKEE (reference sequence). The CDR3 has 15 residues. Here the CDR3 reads CASSLRTATNEKLFF. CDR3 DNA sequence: TGTGCCAGCAGCTTAAGAACCGCAACTAATGAAAAACTGTTTTTT.

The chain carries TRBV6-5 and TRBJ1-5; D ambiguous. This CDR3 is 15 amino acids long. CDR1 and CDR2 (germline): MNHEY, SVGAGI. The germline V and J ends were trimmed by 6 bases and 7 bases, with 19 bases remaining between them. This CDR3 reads CASSRQGRSNQPQHF. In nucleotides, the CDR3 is TGTGCCAGCAGCCGACAAGGGAGGTCTAACCAGCCCCAGCATTTT.

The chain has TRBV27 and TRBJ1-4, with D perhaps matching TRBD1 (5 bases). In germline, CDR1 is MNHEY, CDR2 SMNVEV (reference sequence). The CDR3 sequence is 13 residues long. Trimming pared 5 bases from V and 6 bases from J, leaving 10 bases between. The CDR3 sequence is CASSPGGHEKLFF. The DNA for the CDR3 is TGTGCCAGCAGTCCGGGGGGTCATGAAAAACTGTTTTTT.

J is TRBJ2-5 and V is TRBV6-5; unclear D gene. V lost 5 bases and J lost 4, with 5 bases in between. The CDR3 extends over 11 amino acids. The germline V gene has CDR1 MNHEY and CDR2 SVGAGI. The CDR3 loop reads CASSKRETQYF. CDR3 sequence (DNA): TGTGCCAGCAGTAAACGAGAGACCCAGTACTTC.

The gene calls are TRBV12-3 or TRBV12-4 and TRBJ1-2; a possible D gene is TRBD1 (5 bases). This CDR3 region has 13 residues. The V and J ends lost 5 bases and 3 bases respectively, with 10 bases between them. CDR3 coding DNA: TGTGCCAGCAGTCCGGGGGTGCACTATGGCTACACCTTC. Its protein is CASSPGVHYGYTF.

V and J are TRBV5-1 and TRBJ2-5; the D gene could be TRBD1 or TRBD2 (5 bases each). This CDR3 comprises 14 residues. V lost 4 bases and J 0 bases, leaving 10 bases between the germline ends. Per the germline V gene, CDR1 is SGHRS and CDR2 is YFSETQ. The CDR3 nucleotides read TGCGCCAGCAGCCCGGGACGGTACCAAGAGACCCAGTACTTC. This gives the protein CASSPGRYQETQYF.

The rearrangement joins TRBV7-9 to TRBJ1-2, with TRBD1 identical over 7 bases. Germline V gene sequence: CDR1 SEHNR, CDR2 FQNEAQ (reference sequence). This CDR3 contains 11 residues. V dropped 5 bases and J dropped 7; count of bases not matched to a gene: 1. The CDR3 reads CASSNRGGYTF. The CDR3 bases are TGTGCCAGCAGCAACAGGGGTGGCTACACCTTC.

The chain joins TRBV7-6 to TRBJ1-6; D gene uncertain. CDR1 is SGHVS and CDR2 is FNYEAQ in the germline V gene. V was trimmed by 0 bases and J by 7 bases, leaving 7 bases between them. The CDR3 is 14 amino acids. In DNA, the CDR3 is TGTGCCAGCAGCTTAGCCGAGGGAAATTCACCCCTCCACTTT. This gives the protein CASSLAEGNSPLHF.

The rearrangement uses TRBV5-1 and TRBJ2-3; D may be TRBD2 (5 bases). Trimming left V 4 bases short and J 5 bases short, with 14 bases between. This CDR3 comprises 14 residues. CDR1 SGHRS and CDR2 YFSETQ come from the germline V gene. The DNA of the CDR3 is TGCGCCAGCAGCAACACTAGGGTTAGAGATACGCAGTATTTT. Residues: CASSNTRVRDTQYF.

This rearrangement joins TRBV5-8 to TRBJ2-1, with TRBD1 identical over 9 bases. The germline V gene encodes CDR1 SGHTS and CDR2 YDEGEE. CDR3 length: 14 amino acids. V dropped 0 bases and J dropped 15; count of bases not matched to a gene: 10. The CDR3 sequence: CASSLDHTGGEGFF. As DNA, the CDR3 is TGTGCCAGCAGCTTGGATCACACAGGGGGCGAGGGGTTCTTC.

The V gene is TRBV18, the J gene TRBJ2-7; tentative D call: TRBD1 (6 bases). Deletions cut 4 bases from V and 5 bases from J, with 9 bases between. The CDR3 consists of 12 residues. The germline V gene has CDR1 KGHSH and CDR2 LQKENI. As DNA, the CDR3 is TGTGCCAGCTCACTAAACAGGGACGAGCAGTACTTC. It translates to CASSLNRDEQYF. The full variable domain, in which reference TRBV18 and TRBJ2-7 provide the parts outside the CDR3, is NAGVMQNPRHLVRRRGQEARLRCSPMKGHSHVYWYRQLPEEGLKFMVYLQKENIIDESGMPKERFSAEFPKEGPSILRIQQVVRGDSAAYFCASSLNRDEQYFGPGTRLTVT.

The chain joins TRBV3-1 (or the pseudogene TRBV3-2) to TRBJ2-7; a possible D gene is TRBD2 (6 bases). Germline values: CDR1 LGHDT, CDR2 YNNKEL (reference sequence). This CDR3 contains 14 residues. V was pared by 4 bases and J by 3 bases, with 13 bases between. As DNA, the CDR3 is TGTGCCAGCAGCCGTGGTACGGGAGACTACGAGCAGTACTTC. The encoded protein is CASSRGTGDYEQYF.

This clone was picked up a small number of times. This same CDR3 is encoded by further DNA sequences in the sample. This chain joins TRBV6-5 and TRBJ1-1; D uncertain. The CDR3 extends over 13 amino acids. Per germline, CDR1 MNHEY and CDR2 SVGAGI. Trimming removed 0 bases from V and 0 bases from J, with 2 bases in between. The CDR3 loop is CASSYSLNTEAFF. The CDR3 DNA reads TGTGCCAGCAGTTACTCGTTGAACACTGAAGCTTTCTTT.

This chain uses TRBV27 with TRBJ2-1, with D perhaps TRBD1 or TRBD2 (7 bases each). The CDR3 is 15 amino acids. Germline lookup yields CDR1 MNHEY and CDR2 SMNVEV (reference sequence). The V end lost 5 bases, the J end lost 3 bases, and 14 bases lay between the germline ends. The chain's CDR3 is CASSSQGGVYNEQFF. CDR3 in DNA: TGTGCCAGCAGTAGTCAGGGGGGGGTCTACAATGAGCAGTTCTTC.

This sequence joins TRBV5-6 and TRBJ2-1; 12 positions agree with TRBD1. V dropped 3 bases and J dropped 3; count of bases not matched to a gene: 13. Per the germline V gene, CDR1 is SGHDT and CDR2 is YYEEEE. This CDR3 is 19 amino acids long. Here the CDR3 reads CASSSPRDRGHRYYNEQFF. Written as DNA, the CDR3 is TGTGCCAGCAGCTCGCCCCGGGACAGGGGGCACCGCTACTACAATGAGCAGTTCTTC.

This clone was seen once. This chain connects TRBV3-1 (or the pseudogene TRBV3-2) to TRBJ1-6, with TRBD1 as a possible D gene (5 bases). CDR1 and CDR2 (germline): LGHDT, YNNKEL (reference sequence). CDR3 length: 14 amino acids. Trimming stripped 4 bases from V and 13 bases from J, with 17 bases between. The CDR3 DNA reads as TGTGCCAGCAGCCGCCAGGGTGATACTTTCCCCCTCCACTTT. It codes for CASSRQGDTFPLHF.

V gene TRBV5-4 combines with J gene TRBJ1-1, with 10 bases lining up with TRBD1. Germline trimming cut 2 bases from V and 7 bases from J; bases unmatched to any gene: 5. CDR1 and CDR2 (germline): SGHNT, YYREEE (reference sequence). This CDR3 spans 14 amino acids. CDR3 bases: TGTGCCAGCAGCTTCCCGGGACAGGGGCGTGAAGCTTTCTTT. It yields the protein CASSFPGQGREAFF.

CDR3 loop: CASSVGGATMMQETQYF. The DNA for the CDR3 is TGCGCCAGCAGCGTTGGTGGGGCTACGATGATGCAAGAGACCCAGTACTTC. The chain couples TRBV5-1 to TRBJ2-5, with D maybe TRBD1 (5 bases). V lost 4 bases, J lost 2 bases, and 21 bases lay in between. CDR1 is SGHRS, CDR2 YFSETQ, per germline. The CDR3 loop spans 17 amino acids.

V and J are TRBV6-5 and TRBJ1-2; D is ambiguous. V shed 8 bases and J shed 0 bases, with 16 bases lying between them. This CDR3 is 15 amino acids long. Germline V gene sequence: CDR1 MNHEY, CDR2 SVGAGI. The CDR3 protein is CASRSHQNSNYGYTF. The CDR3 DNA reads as TGTGCCAGCCGTAGCCATCAGAACTCTAACTATGGCTACACCTTC.